Listed here is a single TCR beta chain. Which antigen it targets is not known. No per-base quality is available; no much larger clone lies one base away. The sample originates from a study of the immune and genomic landscape of osteosarcoma (dated by TCRdb to the early 2020s). As for the study more broadly: The overall cohort comprised roughly 50 pediatric and adult patients with high-grade osteosarcoma, with a median age at diagnosis of approximately 30 years (range about 5-85). The osteosarcoma immunogenomic landscape was characterized by integrating TCR sequencing results with transcriptome, protein array and immunostaining data. Each of a few patients provided a couple of samples from the same tumor site. The goal of the study was to explain why immune checkpoint inhibitors have shown limited clinical activity in osteosarcoma. Poor-risk disease was overrepresented in the cohort, as 73% of patients had an unfavorable pathologic response to standard therapy and 67% had died. Osteosarcoma specimens were profiled with whole genome, RNA and T-cell receptor sequencing plus immunohistochemistry and reverse phase protein arrays so that immunogenic potential could be defined. Patients in the overall cohort were 60% male, and over 75% presented with localized disease at diagnosis. Beyond this particular receptor, the publication reports: Although TCR productive clonality was higher in the immune-hot C3 cluster than in the cold C1 cluster, TCR productive clonality was still low overall. Clonality benchmarks came from external normal skin and healthy peripheral blood data rather than matched normal tissue. No statistical method determined sample size because osteosarcoma is rare and all possible samples were collected. Overall, productive TCR clonality was low, with a mean of 0.09 and a maximum of 0.3, which suggests limited clonal expansion of T cells. Alongside the frozen tumor specimens, matched blood was collected from only a couple of patients. About 5 cases had a single hyperexpanded clone dominating the repertoire, and all had fewer than 100 T-cell clonotypes.

Specimens were post-treatment primary, local recurrence and metastasis tumors from poor-prognosis patients. V is trimmed back by 6 bases and J by 2 bases, and the junction contains 5 bases that no gene match accounts for. Sequences WSHSY (CDR1) and SAAADI (CDR2) are obtained from the germline V gene. Inclusive of the bounding cysteine and phenylalanine, the CDR3 is 14 residues long. The sequence is cut down to CDR3 DNA, 42 bases in frame from base 1. TCR beta chain CDR3 regions were immunosequenced with the ImmunoSEQ Assay (Adaptive Biotechnologies). As for the authors' bioinformatics: TCRB rearrangements, read counts, read proportions and gene usage were exported through the ImmunoSEQ Analyzer platform. T-cell clonality was calculated from productive rearrangements as 1 minus Pielou's evenness. In the clonal space homeostasis analysis, clonotypes were sorted into rare, small, medium, large or hyperexpanded (0.01 to 1 of the repertoire) bins. TCR productive clonality was compared across immune clusters C1, C2 and C3 using the Wilcoxon rank sum test. The clones in this table, taken by TCRdb from immuneACCESS, are in-frame only. Not every clone is retained; where verified, under half of the shortfall comes from an unresolved V gene, and the cause of the rest is unknown. The V and J calls and clone size were taken over from that table, and D and trimming were inferred from the DNA. The sample yields some 10,000 clones; about 72% were counted once. Together, the top ten hold roughly a sixth of the sample.

In this chain, TRBV10-2 is recombined with TRBJ1-1, and TRBD1 aligns with 8 junction nucleotides. Sample: osteosarcoma tumor tissue from the lung. The receptor comes from a human donor with osteosarcoma. The encoded CDR3 is CASRPGGSNTEAFF. The nucleotide sequence is given as TGCGCCAGCAGGCCAGGGGGCTCTAACACTGAAGCTTTCTTT.